These 12 T cell receptor beta chains were all obtained from the same sample, sequenced in a study of a mutant IDH1 vaccine in newly diagnosed glioma. The antigens for these receptors are not known. The time point was: week 47, end of study. The study gave 300 ug of mutant IDH1 20-mer peptide per vaccine dose, with topical imiquimod. Using immunoSEQ multiplex PCR, the repertoire was profiled, and TCRdb retains in-frame clones only, with some absent. The table records 50,000 to 65,000 clones, roughly four fifths of them present only once. The material was PBMCs, obtained from a glioma patient whose treatment included an IDH1 peptide vaccine. Receptor source: a woman between 50 and 59 years old with glioma.

J is TRBJ2-1 and V is TRBV7-2; D remains unclear. The CDR3 covers 11 residues. Germline V gene data show CDR1 as SGHTA and CDR2 as FQGNSA. Between the trimmed V and J ends, which lost 0 bases and 10 bases, there was a span of 4 bases. CDR3 coding DNA: TGTGCCAGCAGCTTAGCTGGGGAGCAGTTCTTC. Translation gives CASSLAGEQFF.

The chain uses TRBV10-3 and TRBJ2-7, with 12 bases aligning to TRBD2. This CDR3 spans 15 amino acids. Germline V lookup: CDR1 ENHRY, CDR2 SYGVKD. V lost 3 bases and J lost 7; bases outside the gene matches: 7. The CDR3 protein is CAISDPSGGAWEQYF. The CDR3 nucleotides are TGTGCCATCAGTGATCCTAGCGGGGGGGCTTGGGAGCAGTACTTC.

This clone showed up just once. The gene calls are TRBV10-3 and TRBJ2-7; unclear D gene. There are 15 residues in the CDR3. Germline V gene lookup returns CDR1 ENHRY and CDR2 SYGVKD. V lost 4 bases and J lost 1, with 14 bases in between. CDR3 coding DNA: TGTGCCATCAGTGGAGGTCCAAGGCGGTCCTACGAGCAGTACTTC. Residues: CAISGGPRRSYEQYF.

Only one count was recorded for this clone. The chain links TRBV5-1 to TRBJ1-2, with D unclear. CDR1 and CDR2 from the germline V gene are SGHRS and YFSETQ. CDR3 length equals 15 residues. The V gene lost 4 bases and the J gene lost 3 bases, with 16 bases spanning the gap. The CDR3 protein is CASSPLWGEDYGYTF. The CDR3 DNA sequence: TGCGCCAGCAGCCCCTTGTGGGGAGAAGACTATGGCTACACCTTC.

The chain employs TRBV10-3 and TRBJ2-1, with a tentative D call TRBD1 (5 bases). Germline CDR1 is ENHRY and CDR2 is SYGVKD. Trimming pared 4 bases from V and 8 bases from J, leaving 9 bases between. The CDR3 consists of 12 residues. The CDR3 region has the DNA TGTGCCATCAGTGTGCAAGGGGATGAGCAGTTCTTC. Encoded protein: CAISVQGDEQFF.

The chain carries TRBV29-1 and TRBJ1-1; TRBD1 matches 7 bases. The junction had 9 bases not matched to a gene; V was cut back by 7 bases and J by 1 base. From germline, CDR1 is SQVTM and CDR2 ANQGSEA. This CDR3 region has 14 residues. In DNA, the CDR3 is TGCAGCGCCCAGCCGGGACAGTGGAACACTGAAGCTTTCTTT. It translates to CSAQPGQWNTEAFF.

The chain is built from TRBV29-1 and TRBJ1-5; D perhaps matches TRBD1 (6 bases). Looked up from germline, CDR1 is SQVTM and CDR2 is ANQGSEA. V lost 6 bases, J lost 4 bases, and 13 bases lay in between. The CDR3 is 13 amino acids. CDR3 loop: CSVGGTPNQPQHF. CDR3 nucleotide sequence: TGCAGCGTCGGGGGGACACCTAATCAGCCCCAGCATTTT.

The chain joins TRBV27 to TRBJ1-4; D not certain. The V gene's germline CDR1 is MNHEY and CDR2 SMNVEV (reference sequence). Trimming removed 0 bases at V and 8 bases at J, with 19 bases between. The CDR3 has 17 residues. CDR3 bases: TGTGCCAGCAGTTTATCGAGAGTCCTGGTAACTCAAGAAAAACTGTTTTTT. Its translation is CASSLSRVLVTQEKLFF.

V gene TRBV5-4 combines with J gene TRBJ1-1; perhaps TRBD1 as D (5 bases). Germline V CDR1 and CDR2: SGHNT, YYREEE (reference sequence). This CDR3 is built from 14 residues. The V and J ends lost 0 bases and 5 bases respectively, with 11 bases between them. The CDR3: CASSLAGSRTEAFF. Written as DNA, the CDR3 is TGTGCCAGCAGCTTGGCAGGGTCCCGAACTGAAGCTTTCTTT.

This sequence joins TRBV9 and TRBJ1-5; perhaps TRBD1 as D (5 bases). Germline values: CDR1 SGDLS, CDR2 YYNGEE. The CDR3 extends over 15 amino acids. V lost 4 bases and J lost 5, with 16 bases in between. The CDR3 here is CASSPQDGGYQPQHF. Written as DNA, the CDR3 is TGTGCCAGCAGCCCACAGGACGGTGGATATCAGCCCCAGCATTTT.

The CDR3 spells CASSQDLGANTEAFF. CDR3 coding DNA: TGCGCCAGCAGCCAGGATTTAGGGGCGAACACTGAAGCTTTCTTT. The V call is TRBV4-1, the J call TRBJ1-1; a weak D match, TRBD1 (5 bases). The V end was cut by 3 bases, the J end by 1 base, with 12 bases between. The CDR3 totals 15 residues. Per germline, CDR1 MGHRA and CDR2 YSYEKL.

The genes are TRBV18 and TRBJ1-2; 9 bases line up with TRBD1. Germline CDR1 reads KGHSH; CDR2 reads LQKENI. The CDR3 has 15 amino acids. Trimming took 5 bases from V and 0 from J; bases not matched to a gene: 4. This chain's CDR3 is CASSGQGNTNYGYTF. CDR3 in DNA: TGTGCCAGCTCAGGACAGGGGAACACTAACTATGGCTACACCTTC. Drawing the rest from reference TRBV18 and TRBJ1-2, the complete variable domain is NAGVMQNPRHLVRRRGQEARLRCSPMKGHSHVYWYRQLPEEGLKFMVYLQKENIIDESGMPKERFSAEFPKEGPSILRIQQVVRGDSAAYFCASSGQGNTNYGYTFGSGTRLTVV.